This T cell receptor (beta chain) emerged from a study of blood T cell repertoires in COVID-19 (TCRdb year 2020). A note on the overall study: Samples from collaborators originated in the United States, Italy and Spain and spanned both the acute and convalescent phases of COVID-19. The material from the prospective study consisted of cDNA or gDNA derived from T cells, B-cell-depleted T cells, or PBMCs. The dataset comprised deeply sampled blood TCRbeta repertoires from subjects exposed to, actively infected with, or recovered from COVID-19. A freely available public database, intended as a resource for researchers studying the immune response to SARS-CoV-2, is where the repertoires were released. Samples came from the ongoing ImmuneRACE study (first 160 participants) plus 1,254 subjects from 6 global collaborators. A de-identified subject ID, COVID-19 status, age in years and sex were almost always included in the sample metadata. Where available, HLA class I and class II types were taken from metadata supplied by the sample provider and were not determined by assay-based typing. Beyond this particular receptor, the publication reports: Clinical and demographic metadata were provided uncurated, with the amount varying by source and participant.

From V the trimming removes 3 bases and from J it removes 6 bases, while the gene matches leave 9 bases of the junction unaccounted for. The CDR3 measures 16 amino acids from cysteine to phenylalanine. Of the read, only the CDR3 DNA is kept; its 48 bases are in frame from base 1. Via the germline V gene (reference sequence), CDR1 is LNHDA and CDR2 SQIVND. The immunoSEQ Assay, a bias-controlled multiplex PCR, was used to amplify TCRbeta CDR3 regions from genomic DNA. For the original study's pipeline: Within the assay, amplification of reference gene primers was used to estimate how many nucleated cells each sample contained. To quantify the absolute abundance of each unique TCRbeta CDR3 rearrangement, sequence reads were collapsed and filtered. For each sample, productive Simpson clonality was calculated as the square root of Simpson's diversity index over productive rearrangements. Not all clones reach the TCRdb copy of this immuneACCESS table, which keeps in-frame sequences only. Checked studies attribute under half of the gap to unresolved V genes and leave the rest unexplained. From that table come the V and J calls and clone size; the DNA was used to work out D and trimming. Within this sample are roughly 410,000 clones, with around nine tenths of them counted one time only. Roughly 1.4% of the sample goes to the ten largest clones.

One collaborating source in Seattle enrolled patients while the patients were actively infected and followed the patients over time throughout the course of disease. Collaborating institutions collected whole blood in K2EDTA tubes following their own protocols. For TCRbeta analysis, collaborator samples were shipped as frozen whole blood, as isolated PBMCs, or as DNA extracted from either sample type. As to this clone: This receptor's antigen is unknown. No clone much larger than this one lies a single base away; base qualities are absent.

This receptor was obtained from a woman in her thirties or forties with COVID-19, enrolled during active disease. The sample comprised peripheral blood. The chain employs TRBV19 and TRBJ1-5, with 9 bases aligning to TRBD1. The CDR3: CASSMERDRVAQPQHF. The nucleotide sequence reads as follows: TGTGCCAGTAGTATGGAAAGGGACAGGGTGGCTCAGCCCCAGCATTTT. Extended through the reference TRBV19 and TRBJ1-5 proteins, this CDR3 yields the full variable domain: DGGITQSPKYLFRKEGQNVTLSCEQNLNHDAMYWYRQDPGQGLRLIYYSQIVNDFQKGDIAEGYSVSREKKESFPLTVTSAQKNPTAFYLCASSMERDRVAQPQHFGDGTRLSIL.